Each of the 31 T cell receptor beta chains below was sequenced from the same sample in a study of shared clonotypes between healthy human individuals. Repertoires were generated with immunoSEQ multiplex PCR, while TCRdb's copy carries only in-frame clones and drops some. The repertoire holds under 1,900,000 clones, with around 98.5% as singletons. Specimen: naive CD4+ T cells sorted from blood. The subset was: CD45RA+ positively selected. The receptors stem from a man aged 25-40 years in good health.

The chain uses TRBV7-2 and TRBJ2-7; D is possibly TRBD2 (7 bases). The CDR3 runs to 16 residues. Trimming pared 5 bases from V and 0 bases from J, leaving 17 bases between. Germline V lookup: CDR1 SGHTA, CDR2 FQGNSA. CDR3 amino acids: CASSPRGGHNSYEQYF. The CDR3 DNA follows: TGTGCCAGCAGCCCTAGGGGGGGGCATAACTCCTACGAGCAGTACTTC.

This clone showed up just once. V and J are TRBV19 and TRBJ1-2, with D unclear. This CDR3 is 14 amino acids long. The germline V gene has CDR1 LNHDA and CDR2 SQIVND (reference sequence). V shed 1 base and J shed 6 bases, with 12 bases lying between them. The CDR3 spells CASSIGRGAHGYTF. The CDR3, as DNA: TGTGCCAGTAGTATAGGGCGGGGAGCCCATGGCTACACCTTC.

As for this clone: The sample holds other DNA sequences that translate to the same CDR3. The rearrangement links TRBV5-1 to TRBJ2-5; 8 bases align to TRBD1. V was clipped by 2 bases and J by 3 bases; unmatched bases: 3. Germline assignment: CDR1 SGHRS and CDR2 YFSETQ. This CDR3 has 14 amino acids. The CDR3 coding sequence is TGCGCCAGCAGCTTCGGGACAGGCGAAGAGACCCAGTACTTC. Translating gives CASSFGTGEETQYF.

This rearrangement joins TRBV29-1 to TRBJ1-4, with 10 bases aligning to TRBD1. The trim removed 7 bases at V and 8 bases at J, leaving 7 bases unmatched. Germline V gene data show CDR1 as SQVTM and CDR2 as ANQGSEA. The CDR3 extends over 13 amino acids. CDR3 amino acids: CSAQGTGDEKLFF. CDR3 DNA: TGCAGCGCCCAAGGGACAGGGGACGAAAAACTGTTTTTT.

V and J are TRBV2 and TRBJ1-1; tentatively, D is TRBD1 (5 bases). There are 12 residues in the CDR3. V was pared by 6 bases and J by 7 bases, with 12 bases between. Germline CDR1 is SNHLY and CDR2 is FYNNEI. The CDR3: CASRERQLEAFF. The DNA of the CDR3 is TGTGCCAGCAGGGAAAGACAGCTTGAAGCTTTCTTT.

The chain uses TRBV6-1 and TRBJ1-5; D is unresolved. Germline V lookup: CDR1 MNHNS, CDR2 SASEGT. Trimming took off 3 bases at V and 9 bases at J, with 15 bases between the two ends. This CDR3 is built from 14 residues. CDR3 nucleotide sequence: TGTGCCAGCAGTGATTGGGCCCCGCAAGCGCCCCAGCATTTT. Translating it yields CASSDWAPQAPQHF.

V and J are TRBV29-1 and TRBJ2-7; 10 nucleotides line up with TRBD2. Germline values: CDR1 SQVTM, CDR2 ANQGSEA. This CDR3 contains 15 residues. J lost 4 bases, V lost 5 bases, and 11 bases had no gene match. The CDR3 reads CSVTGLAGELYEQYF. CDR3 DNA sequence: TGCAGCGTTACCGGTCTAGCGGGAGAGCTATACGAGCAGTACTTC.

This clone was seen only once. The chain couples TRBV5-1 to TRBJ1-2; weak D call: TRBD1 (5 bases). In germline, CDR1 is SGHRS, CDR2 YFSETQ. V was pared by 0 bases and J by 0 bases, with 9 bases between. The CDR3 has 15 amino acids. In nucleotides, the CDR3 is TGCGCCAGCAGCTTGGACAGACAGCCTAACTATGGCTACACCTTC. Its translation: CASSLDRQPNYGYTF.

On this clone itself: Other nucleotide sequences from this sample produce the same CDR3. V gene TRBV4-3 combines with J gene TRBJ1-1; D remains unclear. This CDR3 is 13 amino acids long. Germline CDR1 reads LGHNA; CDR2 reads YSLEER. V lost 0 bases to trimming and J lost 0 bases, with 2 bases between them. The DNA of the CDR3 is TGCGCCAGCAGCCAAGACCTGAACACTGAAGCTTTCTTT. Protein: CASSQDLNTEAFF.

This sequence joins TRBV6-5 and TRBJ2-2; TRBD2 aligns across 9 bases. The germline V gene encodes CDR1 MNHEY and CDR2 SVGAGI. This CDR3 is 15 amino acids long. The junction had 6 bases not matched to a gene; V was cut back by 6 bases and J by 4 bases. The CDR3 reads CASSQGLAGTGELFF. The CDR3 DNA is TGTGCCAGCAGCCAGGGACTAGCAGGCACCGGGGAGCTGTTTTTT.

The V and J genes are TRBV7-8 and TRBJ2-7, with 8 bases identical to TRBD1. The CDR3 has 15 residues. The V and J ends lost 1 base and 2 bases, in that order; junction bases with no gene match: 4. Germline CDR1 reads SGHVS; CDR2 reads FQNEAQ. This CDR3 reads CASSLVRTGTYEQYF. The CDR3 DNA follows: TGTGCCAGCAGCTTAGTTAGGACAGGGACCTACGAGCAGTACTTC.

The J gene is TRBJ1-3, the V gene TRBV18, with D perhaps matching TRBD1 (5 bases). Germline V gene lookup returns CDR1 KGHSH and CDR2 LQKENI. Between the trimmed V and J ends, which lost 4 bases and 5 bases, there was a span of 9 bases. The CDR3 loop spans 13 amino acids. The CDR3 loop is CASSLQDRNTIYF. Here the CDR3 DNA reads TGTGCCAGCTCACTACAGGACCGAAACACCATATATTTT.

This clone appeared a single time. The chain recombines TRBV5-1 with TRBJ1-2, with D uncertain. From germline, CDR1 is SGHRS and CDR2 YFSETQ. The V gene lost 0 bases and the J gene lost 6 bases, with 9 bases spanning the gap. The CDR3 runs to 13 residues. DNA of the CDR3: TGCGCCAGCAGCTTGGCGCCAGGCGATGGCTACACCTTC. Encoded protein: CASSLAPGDGYTF.

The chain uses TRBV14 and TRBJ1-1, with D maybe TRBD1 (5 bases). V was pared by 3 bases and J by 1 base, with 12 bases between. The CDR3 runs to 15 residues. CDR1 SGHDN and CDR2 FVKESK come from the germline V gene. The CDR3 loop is CASSHLRQTNTEAFF. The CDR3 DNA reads TGTGCCAGCAGCCATTTGAGACAGACGAACACTGAAGCTTTCTTT.

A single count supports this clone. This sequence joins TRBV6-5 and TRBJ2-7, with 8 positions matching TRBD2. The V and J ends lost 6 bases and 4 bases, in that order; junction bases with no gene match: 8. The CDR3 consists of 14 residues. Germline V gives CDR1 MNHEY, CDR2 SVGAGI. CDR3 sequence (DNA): TGTGCCAGCAGGGGGTTAGCGGGGAATTACGAGCAGTACTTC. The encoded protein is CASRGLAGNYEQYF.

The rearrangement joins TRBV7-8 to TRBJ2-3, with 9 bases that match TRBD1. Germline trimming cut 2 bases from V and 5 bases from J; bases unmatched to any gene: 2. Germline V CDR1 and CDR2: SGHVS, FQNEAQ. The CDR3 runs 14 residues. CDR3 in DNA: TGTGCCAGCAGCTTACGGGACAGGGTAGATACGCAGTATTTT. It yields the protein CASSLRDRVDTQYF.

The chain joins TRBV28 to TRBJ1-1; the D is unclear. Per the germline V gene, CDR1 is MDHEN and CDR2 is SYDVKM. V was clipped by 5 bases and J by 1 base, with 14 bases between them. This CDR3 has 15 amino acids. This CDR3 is CASSHHPTENTEAFF. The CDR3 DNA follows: TGTGCCAGCAGTCACCACCCGACGGAGAACACTGAAGCTTTCTTT. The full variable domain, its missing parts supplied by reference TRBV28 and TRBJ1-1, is DVKVTQSSRYLVKRTGEKVFLECVQDMDHENMFWYRQDPGLGLRLIYFSYDVKMKEKGDIPEGYSVSREKKERFSLILESASTNQTSMYLCASSHHPTENTEAFFGQGTRLTVV.

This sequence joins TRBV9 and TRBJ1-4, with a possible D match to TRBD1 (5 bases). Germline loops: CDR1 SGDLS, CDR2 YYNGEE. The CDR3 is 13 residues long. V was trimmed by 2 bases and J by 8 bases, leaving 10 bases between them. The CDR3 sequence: CASSVGRGEKLFF. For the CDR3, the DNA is TGTGCCAGCAGCGTGGGACGCGGAGAAAAACTGTTTTTT.

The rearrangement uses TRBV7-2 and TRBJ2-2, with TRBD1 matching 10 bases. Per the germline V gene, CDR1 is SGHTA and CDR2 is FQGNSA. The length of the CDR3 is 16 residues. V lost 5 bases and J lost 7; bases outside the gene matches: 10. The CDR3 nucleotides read TGTGCCAGCAGCGAACTGGGACAGGGGTATGACGGGGAGCTGTTTTTT. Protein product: CASSELGQGYDGELFF.

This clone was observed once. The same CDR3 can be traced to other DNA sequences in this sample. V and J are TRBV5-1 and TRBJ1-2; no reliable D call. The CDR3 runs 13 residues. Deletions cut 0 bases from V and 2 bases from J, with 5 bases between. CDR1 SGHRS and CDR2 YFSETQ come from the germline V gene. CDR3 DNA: TGCGCCAGCAGCTTGGCAGTGAACTATGGCTACACCTTC. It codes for CASSLAVNYGYTF.

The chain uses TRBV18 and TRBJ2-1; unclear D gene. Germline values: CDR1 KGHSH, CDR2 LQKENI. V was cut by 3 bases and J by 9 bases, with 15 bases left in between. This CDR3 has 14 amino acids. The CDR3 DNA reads TGTGCCAGCTCACCGACTCAGATGGATATTGAGCAGTTCTTC. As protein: CASSPTQMDIEQFF.

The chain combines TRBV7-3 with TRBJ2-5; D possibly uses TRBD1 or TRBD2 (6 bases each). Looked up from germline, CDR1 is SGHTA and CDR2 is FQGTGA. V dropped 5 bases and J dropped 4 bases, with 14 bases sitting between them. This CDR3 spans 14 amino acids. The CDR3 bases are TGTGCCAGCAGCCCCGGGGGCGGCCCAGAGACCCAGTACTTC. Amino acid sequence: CASSPGGGPETQYF.

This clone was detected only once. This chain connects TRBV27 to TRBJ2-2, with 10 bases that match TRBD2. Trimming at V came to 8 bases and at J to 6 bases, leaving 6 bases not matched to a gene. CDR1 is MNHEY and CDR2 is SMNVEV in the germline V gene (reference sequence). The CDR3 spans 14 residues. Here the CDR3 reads CASGLAGVPGELFF. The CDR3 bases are TGTGCCAGCGGTCTAGCGGGGGTTCCCGGGGAGCTGTTTTTT.

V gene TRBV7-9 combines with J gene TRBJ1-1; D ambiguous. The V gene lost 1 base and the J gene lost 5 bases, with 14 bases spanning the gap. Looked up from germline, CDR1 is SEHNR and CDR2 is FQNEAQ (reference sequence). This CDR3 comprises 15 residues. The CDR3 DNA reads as TGTGCCAGCAGCTTAGGGCGGACGGCTCAGACTGAAGCTTTCTTT. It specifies CASSLGRTAQTEAFF. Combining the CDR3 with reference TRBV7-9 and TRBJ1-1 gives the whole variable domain DTGVSQNPRHKITKRGQNVTFRCDPISEHNRLYWYRQTLGQGPEFLTYFQNEAQLEKSRLLSDRFSAERPKGSFSTLEIQRTEQGDSAMYLCASSLGRTAQTEAFFGQGTRLTVV.

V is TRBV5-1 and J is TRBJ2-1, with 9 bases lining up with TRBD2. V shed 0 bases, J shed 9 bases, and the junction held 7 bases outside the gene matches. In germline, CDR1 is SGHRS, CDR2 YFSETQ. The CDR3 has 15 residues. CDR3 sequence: CASSLAGLAGPEQFF. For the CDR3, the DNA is TGCGCCAGCAGCTTGGCCGGTCTAGCGGGACCTGAGCAGTTCTTC.

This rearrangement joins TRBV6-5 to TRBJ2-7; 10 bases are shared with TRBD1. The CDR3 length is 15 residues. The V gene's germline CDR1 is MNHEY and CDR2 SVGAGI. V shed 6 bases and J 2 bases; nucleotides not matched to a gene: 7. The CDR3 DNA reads TGTGCCAGCAGCAGACAGGGGGCTGGTACCTACGAGCAGTACTTC. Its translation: CASSRQGAGTYEQYF.

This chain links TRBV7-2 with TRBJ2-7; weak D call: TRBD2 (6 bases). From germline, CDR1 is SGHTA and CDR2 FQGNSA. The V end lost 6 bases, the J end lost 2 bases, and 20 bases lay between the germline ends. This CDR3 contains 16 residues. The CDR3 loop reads CASRLTLLAPPYEQYF. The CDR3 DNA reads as TGTGCCAGCAGATTAACTTTACTAGCCCCTCCCTACGAGCAGTACTTC. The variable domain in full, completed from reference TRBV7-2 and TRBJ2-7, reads GAGVSQSPSNKVTEKGKDVELRCDPISGHTALYWYRQSLGQGLEFLIYFQGNSAPDKSGLPSDRFSAERTGGSVSTLTIQRTQQEDSAVYLCASRLTLLAPPYEQYFGPGTRLTVT.

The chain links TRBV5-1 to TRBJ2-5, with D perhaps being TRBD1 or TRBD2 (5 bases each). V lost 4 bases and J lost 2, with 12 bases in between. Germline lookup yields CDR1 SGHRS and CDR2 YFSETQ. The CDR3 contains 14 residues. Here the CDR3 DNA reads TGCGCCAGCAGCCAGGGACCGACTCAAGAGACCCAGTACTTC. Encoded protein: CASSQGPTQETQYF.

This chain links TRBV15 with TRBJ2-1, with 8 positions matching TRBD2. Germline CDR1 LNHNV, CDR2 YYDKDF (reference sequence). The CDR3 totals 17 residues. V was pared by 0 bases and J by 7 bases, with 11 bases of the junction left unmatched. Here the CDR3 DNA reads TGTGCCACCAGCAGAGATTTGGGGACTAGACGCACGAATGAGCAGTTCTTC. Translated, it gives CATSRDLGTRRTNEQFF.

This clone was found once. The DNA of the CDR3 is TGTGCCAGCAGCGACGGGACTAGCGGAGACACCGGGGAGCTGTTTTTT. It codes for CASSDGTSGDTGELFF. The gene calls are TRBV5-4 and TRBJ2-2, with TRBD2 matching over 11 bases. CDR1 and CDR2 from the germline V gene are SGHNT and YYREEE (reference sequence). The J segment lost 3 bases and the V segment lost 4 bases, leaving 5 bases of the junction unmatched. This CDR3 has 16 amino acids.

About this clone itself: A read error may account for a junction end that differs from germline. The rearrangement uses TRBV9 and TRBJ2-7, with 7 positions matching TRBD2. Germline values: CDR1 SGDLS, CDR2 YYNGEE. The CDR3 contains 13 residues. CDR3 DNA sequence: TGTGCCAGCAGCGCCGGACCGGGGGGTCCCCTGAGATTC. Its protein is CASSAGPGGPLRF.